Described below is a single T cell receptor beta chain sequence and its context. Corrective cardiac surgery supplied the resected thymus tissue. This entry comes from a study of human thymus T cells. The CDR3 covers 16 residues. Germline assignment: CDR1 SGHVS and CDR2 FQNEAQ. V dropped 3 bases and J dropped 6; count of bases not matched to a gene: 12. Method: immunoSEQ multiplex PCR; TCRdb's copy keeps in-frame clones and lacks some. The sample consists of more than 70,000 clones, around 96% of them appearing once. The chain uses TRBV7-8 and TRBJ1-1; 8 bases are a match to TRBD1. Sequenced sample: thymus tissue. The source is a boy younger than two with a congenital heart defect but otherwise immunologically healthy. In DNA form, the CDR3 reads TGTGCCAGCAGCTTTAGGTCGGACAGGGAAGGTTCTGAAGCTTTCTTT. It yields the protein CASSFRSDREGSEAFF.